This TCR beta chain was obtained from a study of metastatic and nonmetastatic thyroid tumors. Treatment of any kind had been given to no patient before thyroid surgery. This clone showed up many times. Germline assignment: CDR1 MNHEY and CDR2 SMNVEV (reference sequence). The ends were cut back, 2 bases at V and 3 bases at J, with 5 bases in the middle. The CDR3 length is 13 residues. TCRdb used MiXCR to call clones anew from the PCR reads. Of about 92,000 clones listed, 15% are singletons. The sequenced material came from blood. The rearrangement uses TRBV27 and TRBJ1-5; D remains ambiguous. The sequence derives from a female donor with papillary thyroid cancer or a benign thyroid nodule (not recorded which). Some clones in this sample may be carry-over from other donors' samples. CDR3 sequence: CASSLQVNQPQHF. CDR3 coding DNA: TGTGCCAGCAGTTTACAGGTCAATCAGCCCCAGCATTTT.